These T cell receptor beta chains were read from a single sample in a study of molecular identifiers for immune sequencing clone quantification. One entry per CDR3 protein, called by TCRdb with MiXCR from the PCR reads. The table includes hundreds of thousands of distinct CDR3 sequences, less than 30% detected once. The specimen was naive CD8+ T cells from blood, with Jurkat cell RNA spiked in. The receptors were gathered from a human donor in good health. Some libraries in this study had Jurkat cell RNA spiked in. The CDR3 runs from the conserved cysteine through the conserved F or W. Fields, in order: clone size, D gene, V gene, J gene, CDR3 protein, CDR3 DNA. D genes are given only for firm matches. Clone sizes are given selectively: once, few, many, or a class where the clone is expanded.

>many|TRBD1|TRBV30|TRBJ1-1
CAWRGRGFFYTEAFF
TGTGCCTGGAGAGGCAGGGGGTTCTTCTACACTGAAGCTTTCTTT
>few|TRBD2|TRBV6-6|TRBJ2-1
CATGGRVTYNEQFF
TGTGCCACTGGGGGGAGGGTGACCTACAATGAGCAGTTCTTC
>-|-|TRBV19|TRBJ2-7
CASSIGEFSDYEQYF
TGTGCCAGTAGTATAGGAGAGTTTTCGGACTACGAGCAGTACTTC
>many|-|TRBV13|TRBJ1-4
CASSYGSPSSNEKLFF
TGTGCCAGCAGCTATGGCTCCCCGTCGTCTAATGAAAAACTGTTTTTT
>-|TRBD2|TRBV5-3|TRBJ2-7
CTSSLRERTYEQYF
TGTACCAGCAGCTTGCGGGAGAGAACCTACGAGCAGTACTTC
>many|TRBD2|TRBV11-2|TRBJ2-3
CASSSASGGATDTQYF
TGTGCCAGCAGCTCAGCCAGCGGGGGGGCGACAGATACGCAGTATTTT
>many|-|TRBV10-2|TRBJ1-1
CASRTTGFTEAFF
TGCGCCAGCAGAACCACAGGGTTCACTGAAGCTTTCTTT
>-|-|TRBV19|TRBJ1-3
CASSLGRNTIYF
TGTGCCAGTAGCCTGGGGAGAAACACCATATATTTT
>-|-|TRBV5-3|TRBJ2-3
CASSFGGGTDTQCF
-
>-|TRBD1|TRBV7-2|TRBJ2-7
CAIGAGGNYEQYF
TGTGCCATAGGGGCAGGGGGCAACTACGAGCAGTACTTC
>many|TRBD1|TRBV12-3/TRBV12-4|TRBJ2-5
CASSPHTGEETQYF
TGTGCCAGCAGCCCGCATACAGGGGAAGAGACCCAGTACTTC
>few|TRBD2|TRBV24-1|TRBJ2-1
CATGLAEGSNEQFF
TGTGCCACAGGCCTAGCGGAGGGCAGCAATGAGCAGTTCTTC
>few|-|TRBV6-5|TRBJ2-5
CASRPGHQETQYF
TGTGCCAGCAGACCGGGACACCAAGAGACCCAGTACTTC
>few|TRBD1|TRBV3-1|TRBJ2-7
CASSQRGPEQYF
TGTGCCAGCAGCCAGAGGGGGCCCGAGCAGTACTTC
>many|-|TRBV4-1|TRBJ2-3
CASSQDRSTDTQYF
TGTGCCAGCAGCCAAGATAGGTCCACAGATACGCAGTATTTT
>few|TRBD2|TRBV6-2/TRBV6-3|TRBJ2-3
CASSAKLTSGRSTDTQYF
TGTGCCAGCAGTGCGAAACTGACTAGCGGGAGGAGCACAGATACGCAGTATTTT
>many|TRBD1|TRBV7-9|TRBJ1-5
CASSLGDRVEPQHF
TGTGCCAGCAGCTTAGGCGACAGGGTCGAACCCCAGCATTTT
>-|-|TRBV28|TRBJ1-5
CASSAGTWGSGNQPQHF
TGTGCCAGCAGCGCCGGGACATGGGGGTCGGGCAATCAGCCCCAGCATTTT
>-|-|TRBV7-7|TRBJ2-1
CASSLGPINEQFF
TGTGCTAGCAGCTTAGGCCCGATCAATGAGCAGTTCTTC
>-|-|TRBV3-1|TRBJ2-5
CASSQAVETQYF
TGTGCCAGCAGCCAAGCGGTAGAGACCCAGTACTTC
>many|-|TRBV12-5|TRBJ1-2
CASDRRVYGYTF
TGTGCTAGTGACAGGAGAGTCTATGGCTACACCTTC
>-|TRBD2|TRBV5-6|TRBJ2-7
CASSWTSAPPREYF
TGTGCCAGCAGCTGGACTAGCGCCCCGCCGCGGGAGTACTTC
>few|-|TRBV5-3|TRBJ2-2
CARSLVTGLNTGELFF
TGTGCCAGAAGCTTGGTTACAGGGCTGAACACCGGGGAGCTGTTTTTT
>-|TRBD2|TRBV12-5|TRBJ2-5
CASGLAASGETQYF
TGTGCTAGTGGTTTGGCGGCTAGCGGAGAGACCCAGTACTTC
>-|TRBD1|TRBV7-6|TRBJ1-3
CASSLAGTGGSGNTIYF
TGTGCCAGCAGCTTAGCCGGGACAGGGGGAAGTGGAAACACCATATATTTT
>-|TRBD1|TRBV3-1|TRBJ1-1
CASSQGRTGGWNTEAFF
TGTGCCAGCAGCCAAGGTCGGACAGGGGGCTGGAACACTGAAGCTTTCTTT
>many|TRBD2|TRBV29-1|TRBJ2-3
CSVGDLAGGPDTQYF
TGCAGCGTGGGAGATCTAGCGGGAGGACCAGATACGCAGTATTTT
>few|-|TRBV12-3/TRBV12-4|TRBJ2-6
CASTEGGANVLTF
TGTGCCAGCACTGAGGGCGGGGCCAACGTCCTGACTTTC
>-|-|TRBV6-1|TRBJ2-7
CAMGPPREQYF
TGTGCCATGGGCCCCCCAAGGGAGCAGTACTTC
>many|-|TRBV20-1|TRBJ2-7
CSAPPGRGRPHYEQYF
TGCAGTGCCCCGCCGGGGAGAGGCAGGCCCCACTACGAGCAGTACTTC
>-|TRBD1|TRBV4-1|TRBJ1-1
CASSPGQGNIEAFF
TGCGCCAGCAGCCCGGGACAGGGAAACATTGAAGCTTTCTTT
>few|-|TRBV6-2/TRBV6-3|TRBJ2-5
CASGKAVRGLADF
TGTGCCAGCGGAAAGGCCGTTCGTGGCTTAGCGGACTTC
>many|TRBD2|TRBV25-1|TRBJ2-7
CASQGLAPYEQYF
TGTGCCAGCCAGGGACTAGCGCCCTACGAGCAGTACTTC
>-|-|TRBV12-3/TRBV12-4|TRBJ2-3
CARSLLAVTSTDTQYF
TGTGCCCGCAGTTTATTAGCGGTAACTAGCACAGATACGCAGTATTTT
>many|-|TRBV9|TRBJ2-6
CASSSPPGANVLTF
TGTGCCAGCAGCTCCCCTCCCGGGGCCAACGTCCTGACTTTC
>few|-|TRBV10-3|TRBJ2-7
CAISETIIRGPSSYEQYF
TGTGCCATCAGTGAGACCATCATCCGAGGGCCCAGCTCCTACGAGCAGTACTTC
>few|-|TRBV6-2/TRBV6-3|TRBJ1-5
CASSRPPGNSNQPQHF
TGTGCCAGCAGTCGCCCCCCGGGGAATAGCAATCAGCCCCAGCATTTT
>-|-|TRBV7-9|TRBJ1-1
CASSPRGGAGTEAFF
TGTGCCAGCAGCCCCCGAGGGGGGGCTGGCACTGAAGCTTTCTTT
>-|-|TRBV19|TRBJ2-1
CASSITGYNLFEQFF
TGTGCCAGTAGTATAACCGGATACAATCTTTTCGAGCAGTTCTTC
>-|-|TRBV2|TRBJ2-5
CASSEEGASRPSQETQYF
TGTGCCAGCAGTGAAGAGGGAGCTAGTCGGCCATCCCAAGAGACCCAGTACTTC
>-|TRBD2|TRBV2|TRBJ2-3
CASSSGGITDTQYF
TGTGCCAGCAGCTCGGGGGGGATCACAGATACGCAGTATTTT
>few|-|TRBV27|TRBJ1-5
CASSPIPPGPYSNQPQHF
TGTGCCAGCAGTCCCATCCCCCCCGGCCCTTATAGCAATCAGCCCCAGCATTTT
>-|TRBD1|TRBV27|TRBJ2-7
CASSSSGTGNEQYF
TGTGCCAGCAGCTCATCCGGGACAGGGAACGAGCAGTACTTC
>-|TRBD1|TRBV9|TRBJ1-2
CASSVGDSPAYGYTF
TGTGCCAGCAGCGTAGGGGACAGTCCTGCCTATGGCTACACCTTC
>many|-|TRBV5-4|TRBJ2-7
CASSEPGSYEQYF
TGTGCCAGCAGCGAGCCAGGGTCCTACGAGCAGTACTTC
>few|TRBD2|TRBV15|TRBJ2-2
CATSRGLAGGSTGELFF
TGTGCCACCAGCAGAGGGCTAGCGGGGGGGTCTACCGGGGAGCTGTTTTTT
>-|-|TRBV30|TRBJ2-6
CAFEPQANVLTF
TGTGCCTTTGAACCCCAGGCCAACGTCCTGACTTTC
>many|TRBD1|TRBV4-1|TRBJ2-1
CASSQGQGAPMWQFF
TGCGCCAGCAGCCAAGGACAGGGGGCGCCGATGTGGCAGTTCTTC
>once|TRBD1|TRBV27|TRBJ2-7
CASSFSLTGGVDEQYF
TGTGCCAGCAGTTTCTCACTGACAGGGGGAGTGGACGAGCAGTACTTC
>many|TRBD2|TRBV4-1|TRBJ2-2
CASSQDPPGGPSTGELFF
TGCGCCAGCAGCCAAGACCCTCCGGGGGGGCCGAGCACCGGGGAGCTGTTTTTT
>-|TRBD1|TRBV4-1|TRBJ1-2
CASSQGTGGMIFATVEYGYTF
TGCGCCAGCAGCCAAGGGACAGGGGGGATGATATTCGCCACCGTCGAATATGGCTACACCTTC
>-|-|TRBV6-2/TRBV6-3|TRBJ2-7
CASRATGMAVHEQYF
TGTGCCAGCAGAGCAACGGGCATGGCGGTTCACGAGCAGTACTTC
>-|-|TRBV19|TRBJ1-3
CASRETGNTIYF
TGTGCCAGTAGGGAAACAGGAAACACCATATATTTT
>-|TRBD2|TRBV6-2/TRBV6-3|TRBJ2-3
CASSYTRLAGGPTDTQYF
TGTGCCAGCAGTTACACCCGACTAGCGGGAGGGCCCACAGATACGCAGTATTTT
>few|-|TRBV6-1|TRBJ2-2
CASSERGAPGELFF
TGTGCCAGCAGTGAAAGAGGGGCTCCCGGGGAGCTGTTTTTT